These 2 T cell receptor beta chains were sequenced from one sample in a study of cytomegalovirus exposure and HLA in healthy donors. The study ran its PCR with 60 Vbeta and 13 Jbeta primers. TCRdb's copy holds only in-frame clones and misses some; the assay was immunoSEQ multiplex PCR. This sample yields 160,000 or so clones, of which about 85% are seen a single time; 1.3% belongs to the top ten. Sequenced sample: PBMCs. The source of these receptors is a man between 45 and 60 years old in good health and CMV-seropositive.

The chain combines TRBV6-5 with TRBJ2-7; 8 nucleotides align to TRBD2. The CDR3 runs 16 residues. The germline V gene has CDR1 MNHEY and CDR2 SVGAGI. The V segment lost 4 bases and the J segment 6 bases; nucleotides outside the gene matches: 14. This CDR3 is CASSSFGLAPSGEQYF. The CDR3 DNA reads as TGTGCCAGCAGTTCCTTCGGACTAGCTCCTTCGGGCGAGCAGTACTTC.

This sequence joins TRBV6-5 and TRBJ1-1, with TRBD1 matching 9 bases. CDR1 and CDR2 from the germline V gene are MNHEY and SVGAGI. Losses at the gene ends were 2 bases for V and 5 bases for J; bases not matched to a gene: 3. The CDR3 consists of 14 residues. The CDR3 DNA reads TGTGCCAGCAGTTACACACAGGGGGCAACTGAAGCTTTCTTT. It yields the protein CASSYTQGATEAFF.